What follows are 32 T cell receptor beta chains derived from one specimen sequenced in a study of blood T cell repertoires in COVID-19. Repertoires were generated with immunoSEQ multiplex PCR, while TCRdb's copy carries only in-frame clones and drops some. This table holds under 250,000 clones, roughly 86% found once. Sequenced material: peripheral blood. These receptors came from a woman in her sixties who had recovered from COVID-19.

The chain recombines TRBV19 with TRBJ2-2, with 9 bases aligning to TRBD1. The V segment lost 11 bases and the J segment 3 bases; nucleotides outside the gene matches: 7. CDR3 size: 14 residues. The germline V gene has CDR1 LNHDA and CDR2 SQIVND (reference sequence). CDR3 residues: CASRRQGDTGELFF. DNA of the CDR3: TGTGCCTCCCGACGACAGGGGGACACCGGGGAGCTGTTTTTT.

This sequence joins TRBV5-3 and TRBJ1-4; possible D gene TRBD1, 6 bases. TRBV5-3 is an open reading frame whose function is uncertain. The CDR3 is 18 amino acids. V lost 0 bases to trimming and J lost 0 bases, with 15 bases between them. The CDR3 region has the DNA TGTGCCAGAAGCTTGGGAACAGGGAGGGCCACAACTAATGAAAAACTGTTTTTT. Protein sequence: CARSLGTGRATTNEKLFF.

The chain carries TRBV5-6 and TRBJ2-3; TRBD2 agrees at 8 bases. The junction had 8 bases not matched to a gene; V was cut back by 4 bases and J by 10 bases. The length of the CDR3 is 13 residues. The germline CDR1 and CDR2 sequences are SGHDT and YYEEEE. DNA of the CDR3: TGTGCCAGCAGCGCTGGGCCCGGGAGGGCGCAGTATTTT. Protein sequence: CASSAGPGRAQYF.

V usage is TRBV6-5 and J usage is TRBJ1-1; TRBD1 might be the D (5 bases). V was trimmed by 2 bases and J by 8 bases, leaving 12 bases between them. Germline CDR1 and CDR2: MNHEY and SVGAGI. The CDR3 loop spans 13 amino acids. CDR3 protein: CASSYGEGLEAFF. Here the CDR3 DNA reads TGTGCCAGCAGTTACGGGGAGGGGCTCGAAGCTTTCTTT.

The gene calls are TRBV7-2 and TRBJ2-3, with a weak D call TRBD2 (6 bases). The V end lost 7 bases, the J end lost 6 bases, and 17 bases lay between the germline ends. Per germline, CDR1 SGHTA and CDR2 FQGNSA. The CDR3 is made up of 14 amino acids. CDR3 sequence: CASIIGGPADTQYF. The CDR3 region has the DNA TGTGCCAGCATTATAGGAGGGCCCGCGGATACGCAGTATTTT.

The V gene is TRBV18, the J gene TRBJ2-5; D is unresolved. The V gene lost 0 bases and the J gene lost 1 base, with 12 bases spanning the gap. Looked up from germline, CDR1 is KGHSH and CDR2 is LQKENI. The CDR3 has 16 residues. For the CDR3, the DNA is TGTGCCAGCTCACCACCAATACAGAGATTCCAAGAGACCCAGTACTTC. It encodes CASSPPIQRFQETQYF.

The chain uses TRBV15 and TRBJ2-5; 8 nucleotides match TRBD2. V was pared by 1 base and J by 4 bases, with 5 bases of the junction left unmatched. The CDR3 has 15 residues. In germline, CDR1 is LNHNV, CDR2 YYDKDF (reference sequence). CDR3 in DNA: TGTGCCACCAGCAGAGGCAATAGCGGGGTAGAGACCCAGTACTTC. It encodes CATSRGNSGVETQYF.

This chain links TRBV21-1 with TRBJ1-1; the table's D gene call, TRBD1, was not cross checked with the DNA. TRBV21-1 is termed a pseudogene. The CDR3 loop spans 16 amino acids. The CDR3 is CASSKGDRAQMTEAFF. CDR3 sequence (DNA): TGTGCCAGCAGCAAAGGGGACAGGGCCCAGATGACTGAAGCTTTCTTT.

The genes are TRBV5-1 and TRBJ2-7, with a possible D match to TRBD2 (6 bases). CDR1 and CDR2 (germline): SGHRS, YFSETQ. This CDR3 spans 14 amino acids. Deletions cut 4 bases from V and 3 bases from J, with 14 bases between. CDR3 nucleotide sequence: TGCGCCAGCAGCCTGGGACTGGGTATCTACGAGCAGTACTTC. Protein: CASSLGLGIYEQYF. The whole variable domain, remainder taken from reference TRBV5-1 and TRBJ2-7, is KAGVTQTPRYLIKTRGQQVTLSCSPISGHRSVSWYQQTPGQGLQFLFEYFSETQRNKGNFPGRFSGRQFSNSRSEMNVSTLELGDSALYLCASSLGLGIYEQYFGPGTRLTVT.

J is TRBJ1-6 and V is TRBV6-5, with TRBD1 matching 8 bases. This CDR3 is 16 amino acids long. Germline CDR1 reads MNHEY; CDR2 reads SVGAGI. Trimming cost V 3 bases and J 1 base; bases outside gene matches: 2. The CDR3, as DNA: TGTGCCAGCAGTTATGACAGGGGTTCCTATAATTCACCCCTCCACTTT. Residues: CASSYDRGSYNSPLHF.

V is TRBV11-2 and J is TRBJ2-1; a possible D gene is TRBD2 (6 bases). V was cut by 3 bases and J by 8 bases, with 11 bases left in between. This CDR3 comprises 13 residues. Germline CDR1 and CDR2: SGHAT and FQNNGV. CDR3 nucleotide sequence: TGTGCCAGCAGCTTCGAGACTAGGGATGAGCAGTTCTTC. Translated, it gives CASSFETRDEQFF.

The chain recombines TRBV21-1 with TRBJ2-7; the table's TRBD2 call for D was not verified on the DNA. TRBV21-1 is designated a pseudogene. There are 13 residues in the CDR3. The CDR3 DNA reads as TGTGCCAGCACTTGTGGCGGTTCCTACGAGCAGTACTTC. This encodes CASTCGGSYEQYF.

Concerning this clone itself: The same CDR3 arises from other DNA sequences in this sample as well. This sequence joins TRBV7-9 and TRBJ2-7; 10 nucleotides line up with TRBD1. The J segment lost 4 bases and the V segment lost 0 bases, leaving 0 bases of the junction unmatched. Germline CDR1 reads SEHNR; CDR2 reads FQNEAQ (reference sequence). The CDR3 loop spans 14 amino acids. CDR3 in DNA: TGTGCCAGCAGCTTAGCGGGACAGGGGTACGAGCAGTACTTC. Translating it yields CASSLAGQGYEQYF.

The J gene is TRBJ2-5, the V gene TRBV6-5; D might be TRBD1 (6 bases). Germline values: CDR1 MNHEY, CDR2 SVGAGI. V gave up 5 bases and J gave up 5 bases, with 9 bases separating them. The CDR3 consists of 12 residues. This CDR3 reads CASSSTGETQYF. The CDR3 DNA reads TGTGCCAGCAGTAGTACAGGGGAGACCCAGTACTTC.

This chain's CDR3 is CASSPGTSGGRRELFF. The DNA for the CDR3 is TGTGCCAGCAGCCCCGGGACTAGCGGGGGGAGACGGGAGCTGTTTTTT. The rearrangement uses TRBV9 and TRBJ2-2, with 15 positions matching TRBD2. Germline values: CDR1 SGDLS, CDR2 YYNGEE. CDR3 length: 16 residues. V dropped 4 bases and J dropped 9; count of bases not matched to a gene: 7.

CDR3 bases: TGTGCCAGCACCCCCGCTAGCGGGGCACCCACAGATACGCAGTATTTT. Translating it yields CASTPASGAPTDTQYF. The rearrangement links TRBV28 to TRBJ2-3, with TRBD2 matching 9 bases. This CDR3 contains 16 residues. In germline, CDR1 is MDHEN, CDR2 SYDVKM. Trimming at V came to 7 bases and at J to 2 bases, leaving 10 bases not matched to a gene.

The V call is TRBV6-5, the J call TRBJ1-5; TRBD1 might be the D (5 bases). V was clipped by 5 bases and J by 1 base, with 12 bases between them. The CDR3 consists of 15 residues. Germline lookup yields CDR1 MNHEY and CDR2 SVGAGI. The CDR3 protein is CASSRQRSSNQPQHF. For the CDR3, the DNA is TGTGCCAGCAGTAGACAGCGTTCAAGCAATCAGCCCCAGCATTTT.

Comment on this clone: The same CDR3 can be traced to other DNA sequences in this sample. This CDR3 is CASSPGQNTEAFF. As DNA, the CDR3 is TGTGCCAGCTCACCCGGACAGAACACTGAAGCTTTCTTT. The gene calls are TRBV18 and TRBJ1-1, with a weak D call TRBD1 (5 bases). There are 13 residues in the CDR3. Trimming stripped 3 bases from V and 1 base from J, with 6 bases between. The germline gives CDR1 KGHSH, CDR2 LQKENI.

The V call is TRBV7-2, the J call TRBJ2-7; TRBD1 matches 7 bases. V was clipped by 1 base and J by 3 bases; unmatched bases: 3. This CDR3 region has 14 residues. Per the germline V gene, CDR1 is SGHTA and CDR2 is FQGNSA. CDR3 sequence reads: CASSLDRDSYEQYF. DNA of the CDR3: TGTGCCAGCAGCTTAGACAGGGACAGCTACGAGCAGTACTTC.

V usage is TRBV19 and J usage is TRBJ1-1; D might be TRBD1 (5 bases). The germline gives CDR1 LNHDA, CDR2 SQIVND (reference sequence). This CDR3 spans 14 amino acids. Between the trimmed V and J ends, which lost 4 bases and 4 bases, there was a span of 13 bases. The CDR3 protein is CASSTQMGGTEAFF. The CDR3, as DNA: TGTGCCAGTAGTACTCAAATGGGGGGCACTGAAGCTTTCTTT.

As to this clone: Other DNA sequences in this specimen translate into the identical CDR3. The chain joins TRBV4-3 to TRBJ2-7, with TRBD2 matching over 8 bases. The ends lost 2 bases at V and 6 bases at J; junction bases unmatched: 3. CDR1 and CDR2 (germline): LGHNA, YSLEER. The length of the CDR3 is 13 residues. The CDR3 sequence: CASSQRGGAEQYF. DNA of the CDR3: TGCGCCAGCAGCCAACGGGGGGGCGCCGAGCAGTACTTC.

A note on this clone: It is unclear where the CDR3 begins or ends on the DNA, so no DNA is shown, and the CDR3 is as TCRdb lists it. The V call is TRBV2, the J call TRBJ1-2; TRBD1 was called by the table and not checked on the DNA. Germline assignment: CDR1 SNHLY and CDR2 FYNNEI. The CDR3 has 14 amino acids, counting both end residues. The CDR3 protein is CASSFFGQGDGYTF.

The chain joins TRBV12-3 or TRBV12-4 to TRBJ1-1; D not resolved. The germline V and J ends were trimmed by 6 bases and 4 bases, with 12 bases remaining between them. This CDR3 region has 13 residues. Here the CDR3 reads CASSQVRITEAFF. CDR3 coding DNA: TGTGCCAGCAGCCAGGTCAGGATCACTGAAGCTTTCTTT.

The chain has TRBV9 and TRBJ2-2, with 10 nucleotides matching TRBD1. The CDR3 has 17 residues. Trimming cost V 1 base and J 7 bases; bases outside gene matches: 10. Germline V gene lookup returns CDR1 SGDLS and CDR2 YYNGEE. The CDR3 sequence is CASSVRSGQGIRGELFF. Here the CDR3 DNA reads TGTGCCAGCAGCGTAAGGTCGGGACAGGGGATTCGCGGGGAGCTGTTTTTT.

J is TRBJ1-3 and V is TRBV29-1, with TRBD1 identical over 8 bases. Unmatched junction bases numbered 2, after V lost 4 bases and J lost 0 bases. Germline loops: CDR1 SQVTM, CDR2 ANQGSEA. This CDR3 is built from 14 residues. CDR3 in DNA: TGCAGCGTTGTGGGACAGGCCTCTGGAAACACCATATATTTT. Translation: CSVVGQASGNTIYF. The whole variable domain, filled in from reference TRBV29-1 and TRBJ1-3, reads SAVISQKPSRDICQRGTSLTIQCQVDSQVTMMFWYRQQPGQSLTLIATANQGSEATYESGFVIDKFPISRPNLTFSTLTVSNMSPEDSSIYLCSVVGQASGNTIYFGEGSWLTVV.

The chain uses TRBV3-1 (or the pseudogene TRBV3-2) and TRBJ2-3; D is possibly TRBD2 (6 bases). V was trimmed by 4 bases and J by 7 bases, leaving 12 bases between them. Germline assignment: CDR1 LGHDT and CDR2 YNNKEL (reference sequence). The CDR3 consists of 13 residues. CDR3 residues: CASSRTSSHTQYF. CDR3 DNA: TGTGCCAGCAGCCGAACTAGCTCCCATACGCAGTATTTT.

The chain has TRBV5-8 and TRBJ1-5, with TRBD1 matching over 10 bases. Trimming at V came to 7 bases and at J to 4 bases, leaving 5 bases not matched to a gene. The CDR3 has 14 residues. Germline V gene sequence: CDR1 SGHTS, CDR2 YDEGEE. The CDR3 here is CASGTGAVNQPQHF. As DNA, the CDR3 is TGTGCCAGCGGGACAGGGGCGGTGAATCAGCCCCAGCATTTT.

The chain is built from TRBV5-1 and TRBJ2-7; 12 bases align to TRBD1. CDR3 length equals 14 residues. The J segment lost 5 bases and the V segment lost 4 bases, leaving 4 bases of the junction unmatched. Germline-derived CDR1 and CDR2 are SGHRS and YFSETQ. Here the CDR3 reads CASSQGTGGNEQYF. The CDR3 DNA follows: TGCGCCAGCAGCCAAGGGACAGGGGGCAACGAGCAGTACTTC.

The V gene is TRBV7-3, the J gene TRBJ2-7, with D possibly being TRBD2 (7 bases). Germline assignment: CDR1 SGHTA and CDR2 FQGTGA. This CDR3 is built from 16 residues. V shed 1 base and J shed 0 bases, with 13 bases lying between them. This CDR3 is CASSLNAGAGSYEQYF. The CDR3 coding sequence is TGTGCCAGCAGCTTAAATGCGGGGGCGGGCTCCTACGAGCAGTACTTC.

This clone was observed a few times. The V gene is TRBV18, the J gene TRBJ2-3, with 8 bases that match TRBD2. The CDR3 has 14 amino acids. V lost 6 bases and J lost 4; bases outside the gene matches: 6. CDR1 is KGHSH, CDR2 LQKENI, per germline. The CDR3 protein is CASSPGTRADTQYF. CDR3 DNA sequence: TGTGCCAGCTCTCCCGGGACTAGAGCAGATACGCAGTATTTT.

This chain joins TRBV4-1 and TRBJ2-2; D ambiguous. CDR1 is MGHRA, CDR2 YSYEKL, per germline. This CDR3 comprises 15 residues. The V and J ends lost 2 bases and 7 bases respectively, with 14 bases between them. The CDR3: CASSQTPSLGGELFF. DNA of the CDR3: TGCGCCAGCAGCCAAACCCCGAGCCTCGGCGGGGAGCTGTTTTTT.

The CDR3 here is CASSLTGPGDEQYF. DNA for the CDR3: TGTGCCAGCAGCCTGACAGGGCCAGGGGACGAGCAGTACTTC. The V gene is TRBV5-4, the J gene TRBJ2-7, with 7 bases aligning to TRBD1. Looked up from germline, CDR1 is SGHNT and CDR2 is YYREEE (reference sequence). The CDR3 runs to 14 residues. The junction had 9 bases not matched to a gene; V was cut back by 4 bases and J by 5 bases. The variable domain in full, completed from reference TRBV5-4 and TRBJ2-7, reads ETGVTQSPTHLIKTRGQQVTLRCSSQSGHNTVSWYQQALGQGPQFIFQYYREEENGRGNFPPRFSGLQFPNYSSELNVNALELDDSALYLCASSLTGPGDEQYFGPGTRLTVT.